These 30 T cell receptor beta chains originate from one sample sequenced in a study of CD8+ T cells in alopecia areata. It was cDNA, reverse transcribed from extracted RNA, that served as the sequencing template. Profiled with immunoSEQ multiplex PCR; TCRdb holds only in-frame clones, not every one. The sample lists approximately 99,000 clones; under 65% were seen once. Sequenced material: NKG2D-low CD8+ T cells sorted from blood. The receptors originated from a human donor with alopecia areata.

The chain links TRBV15 to TRBJ2-1; 8 nucleotides agree with TRBD1. This CDR3 has 15 residues. The V segment lost 0 bases and the J segment 6 bases; nucleotides outside the gene matches: 4. Looked up from germline, CDR1 is LNHNV and CDR2 is YYDKDF (reference sequence). For the CDR3, the DNA is TGTGCCACCAGCAGAGAACAGGGGGGTTTCAATGAGCAGTTCTTC. Its translation: CATSREQGGFNEQFF.

This chain connects TRBV2 to TRBJ1-5; the D is unclear. The CDR3 has 16 residues. Between the trimmed V and J ends, which lost 4 bases and 11 bases, there was a span of 24 bases. Germline CDR1 is SNHLY and CDR2 is FYNNEI. The CDR3 DNA follows: TGTGCCAGCAGTGGGTCGGCACTATTCCCCTCCCAGGCCCAGCATTTT. Its protein is CASSGSALFPSQAQHF.

This chain connects TRBV5-1 to TRBJ1-1; D possibly corresponds to TRBD1 (5 bases). V dropped 5 bases and J dropped 7 bases, with 12 bases sitting between them. The germline CDR1 and CDR2 sequences are SGHRS and YFSETQ. The CDR3 contains 12 residues. The CDR3 is CASSLDNGEAFF. Written as DNA, the CDR3 is TGCGCCAGCAGTCTGGACAATGGTGAAGCTTTCTTT. The full variable domain, completed using reference TRBV5-1 and TRBJ1-1, is KAGVTQTPRYLIKTRGQQVTLSCSPISGHRSVSWYQQTPGQGLQFLFEYFSETQRNKGNFPGRFSGRQFSNSRSEMNVSTLELGDSALYLCASSLDNGEAFFGQGTRLTVV.

This clone has a handful of counts. V gene TRBV4-1 combines with J gene TRBJ2-7, with 8 positions matching TRBD1. CDR3 length: 16 amino acids. From germline, CDR1 is MGHRA and CDR2 YSYEKL. The V segment lost 0 bases and the J segment 6 bases; nucleotides outside the gene matches: 10. The DNA of the CDR3 is TGCGCCAGCAGCCAAGAGCATGGGGACAGGAGTGGCGAGCAGTACTTC. Translated, it gives CASSQEHGDRSGEQYF.

A remark on this clone: A read error may produce the germline difference seen at one junction end. The chain uses TRBV29-1 and TRBJ2-5, with 9 bases identical to TRBD1. The germline V gene encodes CDR1 SQVTM and CDR2 ANQGSEA. The CDR3 runs 14 residues. The CDR3 region is CSGEDRGNQETQHF. The CDR3 DNA reads TGCAGCGGAGAGGACAGGGGTAACCAAGAGACCCAGCACTTC.

The V gene is TRBV2, the J gene TRBJ2-3; D call uncertain. Per the germline V gene, CDR1 is SNHLY and CDR2 is FYNNEI. The V gene lost 3 bases and the J gene lost 5 bases, with 12 bases spanning the gap. The length of the CDR3 is 14 residues. The CDR3 DNA sequence: TGTGCCAGCAGTGAGGGTGTCTCAGGAGATACGCAGTATTTT. This translates into CASSEGVSGDTQYF.

The rearrangement links TRBV5-4 to TRBJ2-7; 9 bases fit TRBD1. Trimming removed 3 bases from V and 4 bases from J; junction bases left unmatched: 8. Germline CDR1 is SGHNT and CDR2 is YYREEE (reference sequence). The CDR3 is made up of 15 amino acids. This CDR3 is CASSSETGGRYEQYF. CDR3 coding DNA: TGTGCCAGCAGCTCAGAGACAGGGGGGCGATACGAGCAGTACTTC.

The rearrangement uses TRBV5-1 and TRBJ2-5; 7 bases align to TRBD1. The CDR3 length is 16 residues. CDR1 is SGHRS, CDR2 YFSETQ, per germline. Germline trimming cut 4 bases from V and 2 bases from J; bases unmatched to any gene: 11. The CDR3 nucleotides read TGCGCCAGCAGCGACGGACAGGCCCCATGGCAAGAGACCCAGTACTTC. Translated, it gives CASSDGQAPWQETQYF.

The chain has TRBV27 and TRBJ2-1; TRBD1 matches at 8 bases. The CDR3 is 18 residues long. V was clipped by 3 bases and J by 4 bases; unmatched bases: 14. In germline, CDR1 is MNHEY, CDR2 SMNVEV (reference sequence). CDR3 sequence reads: CASSLDHRQGFGYNEQFF. In DNA form, the CDR3 reads TGTGCCAGCAGTTTGGATCACCGACAGGGGTTTGGTTACAATGAGCAGTTCTTC.

This clone was observed once. The CDR3 DNA reads as TGTGCCAGCAGCCTCGGGGCTGACACTGAAGCTTTCTTT. Translating gives CASSLGADTEAFF. V usage is TRBV27 and J usage is TRBJ1-1; a weak D match, TRBD1 (5 bases). Germline V gives CDR1 MNHEY, CDR2 SMNVEV (reference sequence). CDR3 size: 13 residues. The V end was cut by 6 bases, the J end by 3 bases, with 11 bases between.

The gene calls are TRBV27 and TRBJ2-5; perhaps TRBD1 as D (6 bases). The V end was cut by 5 bases, the J end by 0 bases, with 10 bases between. This CDR3 has 14 amino acids. Germline CDR1 MNHEY, CDR2 SMNVEV (reference sequence). The DNA for the CDR3 is TGTGCCAGCAGTGTAAGGGGGAACCAAGAGACCCAGTACTTC. Protein sequence: CASSVRGNQETQYF.

The chain has TRBV27 and TRBJ2-7, with 8 positions matching TRBD2. With V trimmed by 6 bases and J by 0 bases, 7 bases remained unmatched. The CDR3 spans 15 residues. The germline gives CDR1 MNHEY, CDR2 SMNVEV (reference sequence). In DNA form, the CDR3 reads TGTGCCAGCAGCCTTACTAGCGGAAGCTCCTACGAGCAGTACTTC. Its translation: CASSLTSGSSYEQYF.

The V and J genes are TRBV7-9 and TRBJ2-7; D is unclear. Germline V gene lookup returns CDR1 SEHNR and CDR2 FQNEAQ (reference sequence). Trimming pared 2 bases from V and 5 bases from J, leaving 7 bases between. The length of the CDR3 is 12 residues. The CDR3 nucleotides read TGTGCCAGCAGCTTAAGGTTGGACGAGCAGTACTTC. Translated, it gives CASSLRLDEQYF.

The V and J genes are TRBV28 and TRBJ2-1; D gene unclear. The germline gives CDR1 MDHEN, CDR2 SYDVKM. The germline V and J ends were trimmed by 2 bases and 3 bases, with 5 bases remaining between them. This CDR3 has 13 residues. In nucleotides, the CDR3 is TGTGCCAGCAGTTTAAATCGCTACAATGAGCAGTTCTTC. This encodes CASSLNRYNEQFF.

The J gene is TRBJ2-1, the V gene TRBV19; unclear D gene. The CDR3 contains 13 residues. Per the germline V gene, CDR1 is LNHDA and CDR2 is SQIVND (reference sequence). V lost 2 bases and J lost 7, with 9 bases in between. CDR3 nucleotide sequence: TGTGCCAGTAGTATATTAATCGGGAATGAGCAGTTCTTC. Translation gives CASSILIGNEQFF.

This clone showed up just a few times. The V gene is TRBV29-1, the J gene TRBJ2-1; tentatively, D is TRBD1 (6 bases). CDR1 and CDR2 from the germline V gene are SQVTM and ANQGSEA. The V end lost 6 bases, the J end lost 3 bases, and 15 bases lay between the germline ends. The CDR3 has 14 residues. CDR3 coding DNA: TGCAGCGTCCCTGGACAGATTCGCTACAATGAGCAGTTCTTC. Amino acid sequence: CSVPGQIRYNEQFF.

This clone was observed a few times. The chain employs TRBV5-4 and TRBJ2-1, with unresolved D. V was trimmed by 5 bases and J by 10 bases, leaving 13 bases between them. Germline V gives CDR1 SGHNT, CDR2 YYREEE (reference sequence). CDR3 length equals 12 residues. Here the CDR3 DNA reads TGTGCCAGCAGTCTGTCAGGCGTCGAGCAGTTCTTC. It translates to CASSLSGVEQFF. Based on the CDR3 plus reference TRBV5-4 and TRBJ2-1, the full variable domain is ETGVTQSPTHLIKTRGQQVTLRCSSQSGHNTVSWYQQALGQGPQFIFQYYREEENGRGNFPPRFSGLQFPNYSSELNVNALELDDSALYLCASSLSGVEQFFGPGTRLTVL.

The gene calls are TRBV27 and TRBJ2-1; 12 positions match TRBD2. Germline lookup yields CDR1 MNHEY and CDR2 SMNVEV (reference sequence). With 5 bases clipped from V and 9 bases from J, the junction kept 11 bases outside the gene matches. The CDR3 covers 16 residues. CDR3 sequence (DNA): TGTGCCAGCAGTAAGCGGACTAGCGGGACGGTCGCTGAGCAGTTCTTC. Amino acid sequence: CASSKRTSGTVAEQFF.

The chain links TRBV5-1 to TRBJ2-7; 10 nucleotides align to TRBD1. V gave up 0 bases and J gave up 0 bases; unmatched junction bases: 12. The germline gives CDR1 SGHRS, CDR2 YFSETQ. This CDR3 spans 19 amino acids. CDR3 DNA: TGCGCCAGCAGCTTGGACGCGACAGGGGGCGGGAGTCCCTCCTACGAGCAGTACTTC. Translation: CASSLDATGGGSPSYEQYF.

This rearrangement joins TRBV28 to TRBJ1-2; 8 bases are a match to TRBD1. V lost 4 bases, J lost 0 bases, and 10 bases stayed unmatched. The CDR3 runs 17 residues. CDR1 and CDR2 (germline): MDHEN, SYDVKM. Here the CDR3 reads CASSSARTGPSNYGYTF. CDR3 bases: TGTGCCAGCAGTTCGGCTCGGACAGGGCCCTCTAACTATGGCTACACCTTC.

On this clone: Its ends do not fully match the called genes, so a read error is possible. The chain has TRBV2 and TRBJ1-1; unclear D gene. Germline V gives CDR1 SNHLY, CDR2 FYNNEI. This CDR3 has 8 amino acids. The CDR3 coding sequence is TGTGCCAGCAGTAATCTACCCTTT. Translating gives CASSNLPF.

The rearrangement joins TRBV10-3 to TRBJ1-1, with 9 bases identical to TRBD1. The V segment lost 6 bases and the J segment 0 bases; nucleotides outside the gene matches: 2. CDR3 length: 14 amino acids. Per germline, CDR1 ENHRY and CDR2 SYGVKD. The DNA for the CDR3 is TGTGCCATCAGGACAGGGGGGATGAACACTGAAGCTTTCTTT. Protein: CAIRTGGMNTEAFF.

The chain links TRBV27 to TRBJ2-2; D is ambiguous. The V gene lost 0 bases and the J gene lost 3 bases, with 2 bases spanning the gap. Germline V lookup: CDR1 MNHEY, CDR2 SMNVEV (reference sequence). The CDR3 has 13 amino acids. CDR3 protein: CASSLSHTGELFF. CDR3 coding DNA: TGTGCCAGCAGTTTATCGCACACCGGGGAGCTGTTTTTT.

This clone occurred a few times. This chain uses TRBV6-5 with TRBJ2-4; D ambiguous. Trimming stripped 4 bases from V and 0 bases from J, with 13 bases between. The CDR3 consists of 16 residues. In germline, CDR1 is MNHEY, CDR2 SVGAGI. DNA for the CDR3: TGTGCCAGCAGTTCCATCGCAGCGAGAGCCAAAAACATTCAGTACTTC. This codes for CASSSIAARAKNIQYF.

The chain is built from TRBV7-9 and TRBJ2-7; 8 bases agree with TRBD1. Germline V CDR1 and CDR2: SEHNR, FQNEAQ (reference sequence). The CDR3 length is 13 residues. V dropped 4 bases and J dropped 7; count of bases not matched to a gene: 6. CDR3 nucleotide sequence: TGTGCCAGCAGCTCAAGGACAGGGTATGAGCAGTACTTC. As protein: CASSSRTGYEQYF. The variable domain in full, completed from reference TRBV7-9 and TRBJ2-7, reads DTGVSQNPRHKITKRGQNVTFRCDPISEHNRLYWYRQTLGQGPEFLTYFQNEAQLEKSRLLSDRFSAERPKGSFSTLEIQRTEQGDSAMYLCASSSRTGYEQYFGPGTRLTVT.

The chain joins TRBV5-6 to TRBJ2-7; D possibly corresponds to TRBD1 (5 bases). Germline-derived CDR1 and CDR2 are SGHDT and YYEEEE. The CDR3 is made up of 16 amino acids. V was pared by 0 bases and J by 3 bases, with 16 bases between. CDR3 bases: TGTGCCAGCAGCTTGGACCCTTCACAGGTAATCTACGAGCAGTACTTC. Protein: CASSLDPSQVIYEQYF.

The V and J genes are TRBV29-1 and TRBJ1-1; TRBD1 agrees at 7 bases. J was trimmed by 4 bases and V by 3 bases; bases with no gene match: 8. The germline gives CDR1 SQVTM, CDR2 ANQGSEA. The CDR3 is 14 residues long. The CDR3 here is CSVEGRQGGTEAFF. The DNA of the CDR3 is TGCAGCGTTGAGGGGAGACAGGGAGGCACTGAAGCTTTCTTT.

The gene calls are TRBV28 and TRBJ2-3; TRBD2 aligns across 10 bases. The V and J ends lost 6 bases and 5 bases, in that order; junction bases with no gene match: 8. This CDR3 spans 15 amino acids. Per germline, CDR1 MDHEN and CDR2 SYDVKM. CDR3 coding DNA: TGTGCCAGCAGCAATAGCGGGAGGAGAAGAGATACGCAGTATTTT. Its translation is CASSNSGRRRDTQYF.

The chain combines TRBV5-1 with TRBJ2-3; no firm D call. The CDR3 is 13 amino acids. Germline V lookup: CDR1 SGHRS, CDR2 YFSETQ. The V and J ends lost 0 bases and 6 bases respectively, with 8 bases between them. This CDR3 is CASSLAISDTQYF. The DNA of the CDR3 is TGCGCCAGCAGCTTGGCGATTTCCGATACGCAGTATTTT.

The J gene is TRBJ1-1, the V gene TRBV4-1; D is possibly TRBD1 (5 bases). Germline loops: CDR1 MGHRA, CDR2 YSYEKL. The V gene lost 2 bases and the J gene lost 1 base, with 8 bases spanning the gap. This CDR3 has 14 residues. Here the CDR3 reads CASSQLTANTEAFF. DNA of the CDR3: TGCGCCAGCAGCCAATTGACAGCGAACACTGAAGCTTTCTTT.